These T cell receptor beta chains were read from a single sample in a study of beta chain features in type 1 diabetes. TCRdb keeps only in-frame clones here, not all; method: immunoSEQ multiplex PCR. The table includes around 170,000 clones, 7% to 9.5% detected once. Sequenced sample: central memory CD4+ T cells from blood. These receptors all come from a woman aged 25 to 45 with type 1 diabetes. Both conserved end residues are part of each CDR3. A D gene is named only where the DNA matches it firmly. Size is omitted from some rows. Given values are once, few, many or a class for expanded clones.

-,TRBV7-3,TRBJ2-7,TRBD2,TGTGCCAGCAGCATAGCGGGAGGAGCCTACGAGCAGTACTTC,CASSIAGGAYEQYF
few,TRBV7-6,TRBJ1-2,-,TGTGCCAGCAGCCCGCAACAGGATGACTATGGCTACACCTTC,CASSPQQDDYGYTF
many,TRBV15,TRBJ2-5,TRBD2,TGTGCCACCAATGTGGGAGGGCCGGGTGAGACCCAGTACTTC,CATNVGGPGETQYF
-,TRBV7-8,TRBJ1-2,-,TGTGCCAGCAGCTTATGGTTAGGGGAGGGCTATGGCTACACCTTC,CASSLWLGEGYGYTF
few,TRBV15,TRBJ2-7,-,TGTGCCACCAGCAGCGGGGGACAGTTCTACGAGCAGTACTTC,CATSSGGQFYEQYF
few,TRBV14,TRBJ2-7,-,TGTGCCAGCAGCCAAGACCACTACGAGCAGTACTTC,CASSQDHYEQYF
few,TRBV28,TRBJ1-5,-,TGTGCCAGCAGCCGCGGACTAACGGGCGAGCCCCAGCATTTT,CASSRGLTGEPQHF
few,TRBV5-6,TRBJ1-1,TRBD1,TGTGCCAGCAGCTCCCCGGACAGGTCCGAAGCTTTCTTT,CASSSPDRSEAFF
-,TRBV30,TRBJ1-1,-,TGTGCCTGGAGTGTACGTTTGGGGGCTCGGTGGGACACTGAAGCTTTCTTT,CAWSVRLGARWDTEAFF
-,TRBV29-1,TRBJ2-7,TRBD1,TGCAGCGCTGGGACAGACACCGAGCAGTACTTC,CSAGTDTEQYF
-,TRBV5-1,TRBJ1-1,-,TGCGCCAGCAGCTTGGTGGGCAGTGGGAACACTGAAGCTTTCTTT,CASSLVGSGNTEAFF